This TCR beta chain was found in a study of OX40 agonist ivuxolimab in advanced cancers. The overall study: Dose-escalation patients were diagnosed with hepatocellular carcinoma, melanoma, renal cell cancer or head and neck cancer. Antecedent anti-PD-1, anti-PD-L1 or anti-CTLA-4 therapy was permissible, with roughly 40% having received some.

This CDR3 contains 11 residues. V was shortened by 5 bases and J by 6 bases, with 11 bases between the two germline ends. From germline, CDR1 is SQVTM and CDR2 ANQGSEA. The method was immunoSEQ multiplex PCR; TCRdb's version includes in-frame clones alone and lacks a portion of them. The sample has about 83,000 clones, nearly 90% seen once. The sample consisted of CD4+ or CD8+ T cells sorted from blood, taken in a trial of the OX40 agonist ivuxolimab. The sequence was obtained from an adult with an advanced solid tumor such as melanoma, head and neck, liver or kidney cancer. J is TRBJ2-7 and V is TRBV29-1; a possible D gene is TRBD1 (5 bases). CDR3 region: CSVSRGAEQYF. The CDR3 nucleotides are TGCAGCGTTAGTAGGGGCGCCGAGCAGTACTTC.